The 32 T cell receptor beta chains given below trace back to one sample, sequenced in a study of T cells in Graves' hyperthyroidism and ophthalmopathy (dated by TCRdb to the late 2010s). Libraries were built with multiplex PCR. Sequenced using an Illumina HiSeq 2000. Amplification of TCR beta CDR3 regions was carried out from RNA transcripts. The first round of RT-PCR for the TCR CDR3 was performed with the HTBI primer set and the Qiagen OneStep RT-PCR kit. Starting from the raw public reads, TCRdb applied fastp trimming at Q25, assembled clones with MiXCR and retained in-frame beta chains. CDR3 protein sequences are deduplicated, and each keeps its most common genes and DNA. This sample lists hundreds of thousands of distinct CDR3 sequences; 12% to 15% were detected once. Approximately 14% of the sample lies in the top ten. Sequenced sample: blood. Every receptor here comes from a woman aged 40 to 50 with Graves' hyperthyroidism.

This clonotype turned up a few times. V and J are TRBV10-1 and TRBJ2-2; no reliable D call. CDR1 and CDR2 from the germline V gene are WNHNN and SYGVQD (reference sequence). V was cut by 4 bases and J by 7 bases, with 10 bases left in between. The CDR3 contains 13 residues. In DNA form, the CDR3 reads TGCGCCAGCAGTGTTCATTCAAGCGGGGAGCTGTTTTTT. As protein: CASSVHSSGELFF.

V gene TRBV9 combines with J gene TRBJ2-7; D not certain. CDR3 size: 12 residues. The germline V and J ends were trimmed by 2 bases and 6 bases, with 9 bases remaining between them. Per germline, CDR1 SGDLS and CDR2 YYNGEE. The CDR3 nucleotides are TGTGCCAGCAGCGTCGAATGGGGCGAGCAGTACTTC. Residues: CASSVEWGEQYF.

This clonotype was counted a few times. V usage is TRBV10-2 and J usage is TRBJ2-2; possible D gene TRBD2, 6 bases. Deletions cut 4 bases from V and 6 bases from J, with 12 bases between. This CDR3 region has 14 residues. The germline CDR1 and CDR2 sequences are WSHSY and SAAADI. CDR3 amino acids: CASSAGVVAGELFF. The CDR3 DNA follows: TGCGCCAGCAGTGCGGGGGTAGTAGCCGGGGAGCTGTTTTTT.

This clonotype was counted only a few times. V gene TRBV7-9 combines with J gene TRBJ2-5; TRBD1 aligns across 10 bases. Trimming took 5 bases from V and 5 from J; bases not matched to a gene: 8. The germline gives CDR1 SEHNR, CDR2 FQNEAQ (reference sequence). The CDR3 loop spans 15 amino acids. This CDR3 reads CASSEKGQGRETQYF. CDR3 DNA sequence: TGTGCCAGCAGCGAAAAGGGACAGGGGCGGGAGACCCAGTACTTC.

Many counts were recorded for this clonotype. The chain combines TRBV20-1 with TRBJ2-3; 7 nucleotides align to TRBD2. The CDR3 covers 15 residues. Germline CDR1 DFQATT, CDR2 SNEGSKA (reference sequence). Trimming cost V 4 bases and J 3 bases; bases outside gene matches: 10. In DNA form, the CDR3 reads TGCAGTGCTACCAGACTAGCTTGGAGTACAGATACGCAGTATTTT. Its protein is CSATRLAWSTDTQYF.

The chain employs TRBV25-1 and TRBJ1-2; 7 bases are a match to TRBD1. CDR3 length equals 14 residues. The V and J ends lost 8 bases and 8 bases, in that order; junction bases with no gene match: 14. Germline-derived CDR1 and CDR2 are MGHDK and SYGVNS. Here the CDR3 DNA reads TGTGCCAGCGGAGAAGGACAGGTGGTGTACGGCTACACCTTC. Amino acid sequence: CASGEGQVVYGYTF.

This clonotype has ten or more counts. The rearrangement uses TRBV7-8 and TRBJ2-7; 10 bases map to TRBD1. This CDR3 is 17 amino acids long. The J segment lost 0 bases and the V segment lost 5 bases, leaving 10 bases of the junction unmatched. Germline V gene lookup returns CDR1 SGHVS and CDR2 FQNEAQ. The CDR3 DNA follows: TGTGCCAGCAGCGCTACGACAGGGGGCTTTAGCTCCTACGAGCAGTACTTC. Its translation: CASSATTGGFSSYEQYF.

Many counts were recorded for this clonotype. This chain links TRBV12-3 or TRBV12-4 with TRBJ1-2; no definite D call. The CDR3 spans 12 residues. Trimming removed 0 bases at V and 7 bases at J, with 6 bases between. CDR3 residues: CASSLASGGYTF. The DNA of the CDR3 is TGTGCCAGCAGTTTAGCGTCTGGTGGCTACACCTTC.

In this sample, this clonotype turned up many times. The chain joins TRBV7-8 to TRBJ2-1, with 12 bases aligning to TRBD2. The ends lost 1 base at V and 7 bases at J; junction bases unmatched: 5. Germline V gives CDR1 SGHVS, CDR2 FQNEAQ. This CDR3 region has 16 residues. DNA for the CDR3: TGTGCCAGCAGCTTAGAACTCGGACTAGCGGGAAATGAGCAGTTCTTC. Translation gives CASSLELGLAGNEQFF.

This chain connects TRBV7-9 to TRBJ1-2; a weak D match, TRBD1 (5 bases). The CDR3 contains 13 residues. Germline V gene data show CDR1 as SEHNR and CDR2 as FQNEAQ (reference sequence). V lost 5 bases and J 7 bases, leaving 14 bases between the germline ends. CDR3: CASSPGAGVGYTF. The CDR3 DNA follows: TGTGCCAGCAGCCCCGGGGCGGGGGTTGGCTACACCTTC.

This clonotype was observed many times. The chain links TRBV3-1 to TRBJ1-5; D gene unclear. Germline values: CDR1 LGHDT, CDR2 YNNKEL (reference sequence). The V gene lost 1 base and the J gene lost 2 bases, with 9 bases spanning the gap. CDR3 length: 15 residues. CDR3 protein: CASSQGVVGNQPQHF. The CDR3 coding sequence is TGTGCCAGCAGCCAAGGCGTAGTGGGCAATCAGCCCCAGCATTTT.

This clonotype appeared many times. The V and J genes are TRBV6-1 and TRBJ2-3; 8 bases map to TRBD1. In germline, CDR1 is MNHNS, CDR2 SASEGT. The V gene end was trimmed by 1 base and the J gene end by 5 bases; junction bases not matched to a gene: 8. This CDR3 comprises 16 residues. The CDR3: CASSEGSGTGGDTQYF. CDR3 nucleotide sequence: TGTGCCAGCAGTGAAGGGTCCGGGACAGGAGGAGATACGCAGTATTTT.

In this sample, this clonotype turned up many times. V gene TRBV11-2 combines with J gene TRBJ2-1, with D maybe TRBD2 (5 bases). The germline CDR1 and CDR2 sequences are SGHAT and FQNNGV. The CDR3 loop spans 16 amino acids. V dropped 5 bases and J dropped 9 bases, with 23 bases sitting between them. CDR3 sequence (DNA): TGTGCCAGCAGCCCACCGACGGCCGGAATAGCGCGTGAGCAGTTCTTC. Amino acid sequence: CASSPPTAGIAREQFF. Filled out from reference TRBV11-2 and TRBJ2-1, the complete variable domain reads EAGVAQSPRYKIIEKRQSVAFWCNPISGHATLYWYQQILGQGPKLLIQFQNNGVVDDSQLPKDRFSAERLKGVDSTLKIQPAKLEDSAVYLCASSPPTAGIAREQFFGPGTRLTVL.

Note on this clonotype: Because the CDR3's place on the DNA is in doubt, the DNA is left out and the CDR3 is given as listed by TCRdb. This chain links TRBV20-1 with TRBJ2-2; whether TRBD2, the table's D call, matches the DNA was not checked. CDR1 is DFQATT and CDR2 is SNEGSKA in the germline V gene (reference sequence). Both ends counted, the CDR3 spans 16 residues. The CDR3 spells CSANGLAGGRSGSCFF.

The chain combines TRBV4-1 with TRBJ2-4; tentatively, D is TRBD1 (6 bases). In germline, CDR1 is MGHRA, CDR2 YSYEKL. V was clipped by 0 bases and J by 1 base, with 16 bases between them. The CDR3 sequence is 18 residues long. CDR3 sequence (DNA): TGCGCCAGCAGCCAAGATCATGTGGGGGCGAGTGCCAAAAACATTCAGTACTTC. Residues: CASSQDHVGASAKNIQYF.

This clonotype came up many times. The chain carries TRBV27 and TRBJ2-7; 8 bases fit TRBD1. The CDR3 is 15 amino acids. Germline CDR1 and CDR2: MNHEY and SMNVEV (reference sequence). V dropped 5 bases and J dropped 2; count of bases not matched to a gene: 8. The CDR3 DNA reads TGTGCCAGCAGTAGTTTAACAGGGGGACCCTACGAGCAGTACTTC. It translates to CASSSLTGGPYEQYF.

The rearrangement uses TRBV27 and TRBJ2-1; D is ambiguous. CDR1 and CDR2 from the germline V gene are MNHEY and SMNVEV (reference sequence). Trimming removed 5 bases from V and 7 bases from J, with 9 bases in between. This CDR3 comprises 12 residues. CDR3 in amino acids: CASSLSANEQFF. CDR3 DNA: TGTGCCAGCAGTCTCTCGGCGAATGAGCAGTTCTTC.

In its sample, this clonotype was seen many times. The chain recombines TRBV2 with TRBJ2-4; D remains unclear. With 1 base removed from V and 9 bases from J, the gap between germline ends came to 10 bases. The germline V gene has CDR1 SNHLY and CDR2 FYNNEI. The CDR3 has 13 amino acids. The CDR3 protein is CASSEVRSGIQYF. The CDR3 DNA reads TGTGCCAGCAGTGAAGTCAGATCTGGCATTCAGTACTTC.

This clonotype was observed many times. The V gene is TRBV12-3 or TRBV12-4, the J gene TRBJ2-3; 10 bases agree with TRBD2. V lost 7 bases and J lost 5; bases outside the gene matches: 6. The CDR3 spans 14 residues. The CDR3 reads CASKPGLAQDTQYF. The CDR3 bases are TGTGCCAGCAAACCGGGACTAGCGCAAGATACGCAGTATTTT.

This chain links TRBV6-2 or TRBV6-3 with TRBJ1-3; tentative D call: TRBD1 (5 bases). The germline V gene encodes CDR1 MNHEY and CDR2 SVGEGT. V was cut by 8 bases and J by 4 bases, with 21 bases left in between. The CDR3 runs to 16 residues. CDR3 region: CASVGVAPPRGNTIYF. The CDR3 region has the DNA TGTGCCAGCGTGGGGGTGGCCCCACCAAGGGGAAACACCATATATTTT.

The J gene is TRBJ1-5, the V gene TRBV15, with D tentatively TRBD1 (5 bases). The CDR3 extends over 14 amino acids. The V end lost 6 bases, the J end lost 6 bases, and 15 bases lay between the germline ends. Germline values: CDR1 LNHNV, CDR2 YYDKDF (reference sequence). The CDR3 DNA reads TGTGCCACCAGTCCCTCGGGGGGTGGTCAGCCCCAGCATTTT. It translates to CATSPSGGGQPQHF.

Many counts were recorded for this clonotype. This rearrangement joins TRBV6-5 to TRBJ2-5; D not certain. The V end lost 2 bases, the J end lost 5 bases, and 9 bases lay between the germline ends. In germline, CDR1 is MNHEY, CDR2 SVGAGI. The CDR3 sequence is 13 residues long. The CDR3 here is CASSYEVGETQYF. Here the CDR3 DNA reads TGTGCCAGCAGTTACGAGGTTGGGGAGACCCAGTACTTC.

This clonotype was found a few times. The chain combines TRBV6-6 with TRBJ1-2, with 10 bases aligning to TRBD1. Germline assignment: CDR1 MNHNY and CDR2 SVGAGI (reference sequence). Trimming at V came to 2 bases and at J to 3 bases, leaving 3 bases not matched to a gene. This CDR3 comprises 15 residues. The CDR3 region is CASSYPDRGDYGYTF. In DNA form, the CDR3 reads TGTGCCAGCAGTTACCCGGACAGGGGGGACTATGGCTACACCTTC.

This clonotype came up many times. V and J are TRBV3-1 and TRBJ2-1, with 8 bases matching TRBD2. Germline V gene lookup returns CDR1 LGHDT and CDR2 YNNKEL (reference sequence). The CDR3 is 20 amino acids. Trimming removed 3 bases from V and 0 bases from J; junction bases left unmatched: 16. Here the CDR3 reads CASSQGFGLAGLSSYNEQFF. CDR3 bases: TGTGCCAGCAGCCAGGGTTTTGGGCTAGCGGGCCTCAGCTCCTACAATGAGCAGTTCTTC.

This clonotype was detected a few times. This sequence joins TRBV7-2 and TRBJ2-5; D is perhaps TRBD1 or TRBD2 (6 bases each). The CDR3 extends over 15 amino acids. The V gene lost 6 bases and the J gene lost 5 bases, with 19 bases spanning the gap. Germline values: CDR1 SGHTA, CDR2 FQGNSA. The CDR3 bases are TGTGCCAGCAGTTCTAATTGGGGGGCGGGTGAGACCCAGTACTTC. This encodes CASSSNWGAGETQYF.

The chain couples TRBV10-2 to TRBJ1-5; D gene unclear. The CDR3 is made up of 13 amino acids. The V end lost 5 bases, the J end lost 3 bases, and 8 bases lay between the germline ends. Per the germline V gene, CDR1 is WSHSY and CDR2 is SAAADI. The chain's CDR3 is CASSRADNQPQHF. CDR3 nucleotides: TGCGCCAGCAGTCGGGCAGACAATCAGCCCCAGCATTTT.

This clonotype was picked up many times. An end of the junction differs from the germline gene, which may be a read error. The J gene is TRBJ2-1, the V gene TRBV2, with TRBD1 matching over 8 bases. From germline, CDR1 is SNHLY and CDR2 FYNNEI. The CDR3 length is 17 residues. The CDR3: CASSFASGTGIYNGQFF. The DNA for the CDR3 is TGTGCCAGCAGTTTCGCATCCGGGACAGGTATCTACAATGGGCAGTTCTTC.

There are many counts of this clonotype. CDR3 amino acids: CASSQENSYEQYF. DNA of the CDR3: TGCGCCAGCAGCCAAGAAAACAGCTACGAGCAGTACTTC. This sequence joins TRBV4-1 and TRBJ2-7; D is unclear. Trimming cost V 0 bases and J 3 bases, with 6 bases left between them. The CDR3 contains 13 residues. Germline V gives CDR1 MGHRA, CDR2 YSYEKL.

In its sample, this clonotype was seen a few times. V gene TRBV6-1 combines with J gene TRBJ2-2, with D unresolved. Germline CDR1 and CDR2: MNHNS and SASEGT. The CDR3 has 14 residues. The V end was cut by 6 bases, the J end by 5 bases, with 13 bases between. CDR3 residues: CASRLQGSTGELFF. In nucleotides, the CDR3 is TGTGCCAGCAGGTTACAAGGAAGTACCGGGGAGCTGTTTTTT.

This clonotype has at least ten counts. The chain is built from TRBV20-1 and TRBJ1-5; D remains unclear. The germline gives CDR1 DFQATT, CDR2 SNEGSKA (reference sequence). CDR3 length equals 15 residues. V dropped 5 bases and J dropped 0 bases, with 14 bases sitting between them. CDR3 DNA: TGCAGTGCTTCCGGGAGCAGTAATAGCAATCAGCCCCAGCATTTT. This translates into CSASGSSNSNQPQHF.

The rearrangement links TRBV7-9 to TRBJ1-1; D remains unclear. The CDR3 is 15 residues long. Germline V lookup: CDR1 SEHNR, CDR2 FQNEAQ (reference sequence). V lost 5 bases to trimming and J lost 0 bases, with 13 bases between them. The chain's CDR3 is CASSDPPLVNTEAFF. DNA of the CDR3: TGTGCCAGCAGCGACCCCCCTTTGGTGAACACTGAAGCTTTCTTT.

This clonotype was counted ten times or more. The chain is built from TRBV20-1 and TRBJ2-3; 7 bases match TRBD2. The CDR3 totals 15 residues. Germline CDR1 reads DFQATT; CDR2 reads SNEGSKA (reference sequence). Losses at the gene ends were 3 bases for V and 8 bases for J; bases not matched to a gene: 14. As DNA, the CDR3 is TGCAGTGCTAGGATCACTAGTATCGGCGGGAGTACGCAGTATTTT. This sequence encodes CSARITSIGGSTQYF.